The 20 T cell receptor beta chains below were found in one sample sequenced in a study of blood T cells in healthy people across ages. Using a J-beta primer mix together with a sample-barcoded 5' primer, a second PCR was run for about 7 to 12 cycles. TCRdb passed the 5' RACE reads through MiXCR, listing each CDR3 protein once. The data contain around 1.7 million distinct CDR3 sequences, about 28% of them singletons. Source material: blood. Receptor source: a woman in her twenties or thirties in good health.

This rearrangement joins TRBV11-2 to TRBJ2-5, with D perhaps matching TRBD1 or TRBD2 (5 bases each). Trimming removed 5 bases from V and 4 bases from J, with 23 bases in between. The CDR3 spans 17 residues. From germline, CDR1 is SGHAT and CDR2 FQNNGV. The CDR3 DNA reads as TGTGCCAGCAGCCAAGCCCGACGAGGGACGCGTGGAGAGACCCAGTACTTC. This gives the protein CASSQARRGTRGETQYF.

This chain uses TRBV24-1 with TRBJ1-1; D call uncertain. V was shortened by 5 bases and J by 5 bases, with 11 bases between the two germline ends. Germline values: CDR1 KGHDR, CDR2 SFDVKD. The CDR3 sequence is 13 residues long. CDR3 in amino acids: CATSAVGQTEAFF. DNA for the CDR3: TGTGCCACCAGTGCCGTGGGCCAAACTGAAGCTTTCTTT.

This clonotype was observed once. A much larger clone differs by one base, so this may be a read error. The J gene is TRBJ2-1, the V gene TRBV7-3; maybe TRBD2 (6 bases). Looked up from germline, CDR1 is SGHTA and CDR2 is FQGTGA. V gave up 1 base and J gave up 2 bases, with 12 bases separating them. The CDR3 is 16 amino acids. The DNA for the CDR3 is TGTGCCAGCAGCTTAAGCGGGGACCTCCCCTACAATGAGCAGTTCTTC. Amino acids: CASSLSGDLPYNEQFF.

Comment on this clonotype: Sequence at one end of the junction differs from germline and may be a read error. The chain has TRBV14 and TRBJ2-1; 8 bases map to TRBD2. The CDR3 runs to 17 residues. The germline gives CDR1 SGHDN, CDR2 FVKESK. The CDR3 coding sequence is TGTGCCAGCAGCCAAGATTGGTGGCGGGGGGTACACAATGGGCAGTTCTTC. Protein product: CASSQDWWRGVHNGQFF.

This clonotype was counted only a few times. The DNA for the CDR3 is TGCGCCAGCAGCTTAGAGGTTGTCAAAAACATTCAGTACTTC. This encodes CASSLEVVKNIQYF. The V gene is TRBV5-1, the J gene TRBJ2-4; D ambiguous. The germline gives CDR1 SGHRS, CDR2 YFSETQ. Trimming pared 2 bases from V and 3 bases from J, leaving 9 bases between. The CDR3 is 14 amino acids.

The rearrangement uses TRBV2 and TRBJ1-6, with D perhaps TRBD1 (5 bases). The CDR3 extends over 13 amino acids. In germline, CDR1 is SNHLY, CDR2 FYNNEI. Trimming stripped 6 bases from V and 12 bases from J, with 15 bases between. The CDR3 coding sequence is TGTGCCAGCAGCCCAAGCCAGGGCCGACCCCTCCACTTT. This gives the protein CASSPSQGRPLHF. Complete variable domain (other parts from reference TRBV2 and TRBJ1-6): EPEVTQTPSHQVTQMGQEVILRCVPISNHLYFYWYRQILGQKVEFLVSFYNNEISEKSEIFDDQFSVERPDGSNFTLKIRSTKLEDSAMYFCASSPSQGRPLHFGNGTRLTVT.

The chain recombines TRBV6-4 with TRBJ2-1, with TRBD2 as a possible D gene (6 bases). V lost 5 bases to trimming and J lost 7 bases, with 15 bases between them. Germline CDR1 reads MRHNA; CDR2 reads SNTAGT. The CDR3 is 14 amino acids. CDR3 residues: CASSRQGAGNEQFF. CDR3 coding DNA: TGTGCCAGCAGTAGGCAGGGTGCGGGGAATGAGCAGTTCTTC.

The chain is built from TRBV20-1 and TRBJ2-3, with 7 bases fitting TRBD1. This CDR3 contains 14 residues. Looked up from germline, CDR1 is DFQATT and CDR2 is SNEGSKA (reference sequence). The V gene end was trimmed by 5 bases and the J gene end by 0 bases; junction bases not matched to a gene: 5. The CDR3 reads CSASGRGSTDTQYF. The CDR3 bases are TGCAGTGCTTCCGGCAGGGGGAGCACAGATACGCAGTATTTT.

There are a few counts of this clonotype. The chain recombines TRBV11-2 with TRBJ2-3; D not resolved. The germline CDR1 and CDR2 sequences are SGHAT and FQNNGV. Deletions cut 6 bases from V and 4 bases from J, with 8 bases between. This CDR3 has 12 amino acids. CDR3 nucleotides: TGTGCCAGCAGTAAGATGGCAGATACGCAGTATTTT. The encoded protein is CASSKMADTQYF.

J is TRBJ1-4 and V is TRBV5-1, with TRBD1 as a possible D gene (5 bases). This CDR3 spans 14 amino acids. Germline V gives CDR1 SGHRS, CDR2 YFSETQ. Trimming removed 1 base from V and 5 bases from J, with 9 bases in between. The CDR3, as DNA: TGCGCCAGCAGCTTGTCGGAGGGGAATGAAAAACTGTTTTTT. Translating gives CASSLSEGNEKLFF.

This clonotype was observed at least ten times. The chain combines TRBV12-3 or TRBV12-4 with TRBJ2-7, with a weak D call TRBD1 (6 bases). This CDR3 contains 12 residues. The V end lost 5 bases, the J end lost 3 bases, and 8 bases lay between the germline ends. The CDR3 DNA reads as TGTGCCAGCAGTAACAGGGTCTACGAGCAGTACTTC. Translated, it gives CASSNRVYEQYF.

The table lists this clonotype with many counts. This chain connects TRBV7-9 to TRBJ2-1, with D possibly TRBD1 on 6 matching bases. Germline-derived CDR1 and CDR2 are SEHNR and FQNEAQ (reference sequence). V lost 9 bases and J lost 4, with 16 bases in between. The CDR3 length is 14 residues. The CDR3 DNA sequence: TGTGCCAGTATGGGGGCGGATCCATACAATGAGCAGTTCTTC. This sequence encodes CASMGADPYNEQFF.

This clonotype was observed a handful of times. The J gene is TRBJ1-2, the V gene TRBV6-6; 7 nucleotides match TRBD1. CDR1 is MNHNY, CDR2 SVGAGI, per germline (reference sequence). V shed 8 bases and J 1 base; nucleotides not matched to a gene: 4. CDR3 length: 13 residues. The CDR3 DNA is TGTGCCAGCGGGAGGGACAGTAACTATGGCTACACCTTC. Translating gives CASGRDSNYGYTF.

This clonotype came up a few times. The chain uses TRBV20-1 and TRBJ1-2; 7 bases match TRBD1. Trimming at V came to 6 bases and at J to 3 bases, leaving 4 bases not matched to a gene. Germline V gives CDR1 DFQATT, CDR2 SNEGSKA (reference sequence). There are 12 residues in the CDR3. The CDR3 sequence: CSANDRDYGYTF. The CDR3 coding sequence is TGCAGTGCCAATGACAGGGACTATGGCTACACCTTC.

Concerning this clonotype itself: A much bigger clone sits one base away, suggesting this may be a read error. The chain has TRBV12-3 or TRBV12-4 and TRBJ2-5, with TRBD1 matching over 12 bases. CDR3 length: 15 amino acids. Unmatched junction bases numbered 11, after V lost 4 bases and J lost 11 bases. Here the CDR3 DNA reads TGTGCCAGCAGTTATGCCCGGGACAGGGGGCACGGGCAGTACTTC. As protein: CASSYARDRGHGQYF.

V and J are TRBV6-5 and TRBJ2-2; 10 positions agree with TRBD2. V was pared by 6 bases and J by 7 bases, with 5 bases of the junction left unmatched. The CDR3 has 14 residues. Germline CDR1 is MNHEY and CDR2 is SVGAGI. CDR3 protein: CASRAGGSGGELFF. CDR3 DNA: TGTGCCAGCAGAGCGGGGGGGAGCGGCGGGGAGCTGTTTTTT.

In regard to this clonotype: A much larger clone differs by one base, so this may be a read error. The J gene is TRBJ2-4, the V gene TRBV12-3 or TRBV12-4, with 9 bases aligning to TRBD1. This CDR3 spans 12 amino acids. V dropped 6 bases and J dropped 13; count of bases not matched to a gene: 7. The CDR3 reads CASSTGGEEQYF. The CDR3 DNA follows: TGTGCCAGCAGCACAGGGGGCGAGGAGCAGTACTTC.

The gene calls are TRBV12-3 or TRBV12-4 and TRBJ1-2, with TRBD1 matching 7 bases. This CDR3 has 14 amino acids. Germline trimming cut 3 bases from V and 10 bases from J; bases unmatched to any gene: 11. The chain's CDR3 is CASSFIETGSPYTF. The CDR3 nucleotides are TGTGCCAGCAGTTTTATCGAGACAGGGAGCCCCTACACCTTC.

Notes on this clonotype: This sequence may be a read error, since a much larger clone differs from it by one base. V usage is TRBV6-5 and J usage is TRBJ1-2; no firm D call. The CDR3 extends over 12 amino acids. Per the germline V gene, CDR1 is MNHEY and CDR2 is SVGAGI. The V gene lost 7 bases and the J gene lost 8 bases, with 14 bases spanning the gap. For the CDR3, the DNA is TGTGCCAGCAATTATGGGCAGCGGGGCTACACCTTC. Translation gives CASNYGQRGYTF.

This clonotype was counted many times. The rearrangement joins TRBV27 to TRBJ2-6; D remains ambiguous. This CDR3 is built from 15 residues. V lost 6 bases to trimming and J lost 0 bases, with 9 bases between them. Germline assignment: CDR1 MNHEY and CDR2 SMNVEV (reference sequence). The chain's CDR3 is CASSLSFSGANVLTF. The CDR3 DNA follows: TGTGCCAGCAGCTTAAGTTTCTCTGGGGCCAACGTCCTGACTTTC.